Presented here are 24 T cell receptor beta chains from one specimen sequenced in a study of metastatic and nonmetastatic thyroid tumors. Before thyroid surgery, none of the patients had received any treatment. TCRdb reprocessed the PCR reads using MiXCR. The data show about 36,000 clones, 20% seen once. Sequenced material: blood. The receptors come from a female donor with papillary thyroid cancer or a benign thyroid nodule (not recorded which). Some clones in this sample may be carry-over from other donors' samples.

This clone was counted only a few times. Mismatch with germline at one junction end may stem from a read error. The chain employs TRBV6-1 and TRBJ1-4, with 12 bases identical to TRBD1. This CDR3 is 17 amino acids long. In germline, CDR1 is MNHNS, CDR2 SASEGT. CDR3 in DNA: TGTGCCAGCAGAGGGGGGACAGGGGGCCCAAATAATGAAAAAATGTTTTTT. Encoded protein: CASRGGTGGPNNEKMFF.

There are many counts of this clone. This may come from a read error, since a much larger clone is one base off. The V call is TRBV7-8, the J call TRBJ1-1; D is perhaps TRBD1 (5 bases). Trimming left V 4 bases short and J 7 bases short, with 13 bases between. Germline V gives CDR1 SGHVS, CDR2 FQNEAQ. The CDR3 length is 13 residues. CDR3 bases: TGTGCCAGCAGCTGGGGGACGGCCTTTGAAGCTTTCTTT. Its translation: CASSWGTAFEAFF.

In its sample, this clone was seen many times. This chain connects TRBV9 to TRBJ1-1; D gene uncertain. V lost 3 bases and J 0 bases, leaving 9 bases between the germline ends. This CDR3 contains 14 residues. CDR1 is SGDLS, CDR2 YYNGEE, per germline. The CDR3 loop is CASSDIRMNTEAFF. In DNA, the CDR3 is TGTGCCAGCAGCGATATCCGGATGAACACTGAAGCTTTCTTT.

This clone was seen at least ten times. This CDR3 reads CASSRDIQSTDTQYF. CDR3 coding DNA: TGTGCCAGCAGCCGGGACATCCAGAGCACAGATACGCAGTATTTT. V and J are TRBV7-9 and TRBJ2-3; D perhaps matches TRBD1 (6 bases). V lost 5 bases and J lost 0, with 12 bases in between. Germline V gives CDR1 SEHNR, CDR2 FQNEAQ (reference sequence). The CDR3 contains 15 residues.

This clone was recorded a few times. The sample holds other DNA sequences that translate to the same CDR3. The chain links TRBV28 to TRBJ2-7; 11 bases line up with TRBD2. Losses at the gene ends were 3 bases for V and 12 bases for J; bases not matched to a gene: 7. Germline V gene sequence: CDR1 MDHEN, CDR2 SYDVKM. CDR3 length equals 13 residues. The CDR3 DNA reads TGTGCCAGCAGTTTGCTTAGCGGGAGGGCCCCGTACTTC. Protein: CASSLLSGRAPYF.

This clone was seen ten or more times. The CDR3 region has the DNA TGTGCCAGCAGAAGCGGGTACTGGAGAGATACGCAGTATTTT. Translation: CASRSGYWRDTQYF. This sequence joins TRBV6-1 and TRBJ2-3; maybe TRBD2 (6 bases). The CDR3 has 14 amino acids. V shed 6 bases and J shed 5 bases, with 15 bases lying between them. The germline V gene encodes CDR1 MNHNS and CDR2 SASEGT.

This clone was seen a handful of times. The junction departs from the called germline gene at one end, perhaps through a read error. The chain employs TRBV6-2 or TRBV6-3 and TRBJ2-3; perhaps TRBD1 as D (5 bases). CDR1 is MNHEY, CDR2 SVGEGT, per germline. CDR3 length: 15 residues. CDR3 nucleotide sequence: TGTGCCAGCAGTTACTCCAGGACATACACATATACGCAGTATTTT. It specifies CASSYSRTYTYTQYF.

The chain couples TRBV20-1 to TRBJ1-5; 8 nucleotides line up with TRBD1. Germline CDR1 DFQATT, CDR2 SNEGSKA (reference sequence). The CDR3 is 16 amino acids. Trimming cost V 1 base and J 7 bases; bases outside gene matches: 12. CDR3 sequence (DNA): TGCAGTGCTAGAGTACAAGGGCAGGGGGCCGGGCAGCCCCAGCATTTT. Protein sequence: CSARVQGQGAGQPQHF.

This clone was picked up many times. This rearrangement joins TRBV5-1 to TRBJ2-5, with 9 bases that match TRBD2. Looked up from germline, CDR1 is SGHRS and CDR2 is YFSETQ. This CDR3 region has 15 residues. Germline trimming cut 5 bases from V and 3 bases from J; bases unmatched to any gene: 8. CDR3 sequence (DNA): TGCGCCAGCAGTCCCCCAATAGCGGGAGAAGAGACCCAGTACTTC. Its translation: CASSPPIAGEETQYF.

This clone was observed at least ten times. J is TRBJ1-1 and V is TRBV2; 7 nucleotides line up with TRBD1. CDR1 and CDR2 from the germline V gene are SNHLY and FYNNEI. After removal of 11 bases from V and 4 bases from J, the junction contained 10 bases not matched to a gene. CDR3 size: 13 residues. Written as DNA, the CDR3 is TGTGCCGGAAGGACAGGAGTCTCCACTGAAGCTTTCTTT. This codes for CAGRTGVSTEAFF.

The table lists this clone with a count of one. Distinct nucleotide sequences in the sample also encode this CDR3. J is TRBJ2-3 and V is TRBV19; D possibly matches TRBD1 or TRBD2 (5 bases each). The CDR3 extends over 16 amino acids. The germline CDR1 and CDR2 sequences are LNHDA and SQIVND (reference sequence). The V end was cut by 5 bases, the J end by 0 bases, with 15 bases between. The CDR3 is CASSGPRDGSTDTQYF. Written as DNA, the CDR3 is TGTGCCAGTAGTGGACCCCGGGACGGAAGCACAGATACGCAGTATTTT.

This clone was recorded only once. The gene calls are TRBV4-1 and TRBJ2-1, with 11 bases lining up with TRBD2. This CDR3 comprises 17 residues. Losses at the gene ends were 1 base for V and 6 bases for J; bases not matched to a gene: 8. The germline V gene has CDR1 MGHRA and CDR2 YSYEKL. The CDR3 sequence is CASSQGLGLAGGNEQFF. Here the CDR3 DNA reads TGCGCCAGCAGCCAAGGCCTCGGGCTAGCGGGGGGCAATGAGCAGTTCTTC.

The sample holds many counts of this clone. V usage is TRBV20-1 and J usage is TRBJ1-1; maybe TRBD1 (6 bases). Germline CDR1 is DFQATT and CDR2 is SNEGSKA (reference sequence). The CDR3 length is 12 residues. The V end was cut by 3 bases, the J end by 6 bases, with 11 bases between. In DNA form, the CDR3 reads TGCAGTGCTAGTCTACAGGGCCCTGAAGCTTTCTTT. Its protein product is CSASLQGPEAFF.

The CDR3 sequence is CASSYGGDSPVYNSPLHF. The CDR3 DNA is TGTGCCAGCAGTTACGGGGGAGATTCTCCTGTCTATAATTCACCCCTCCACTTT. The rearrangement joins TRBV6-5 to TRBJ1-6; D might be TRBD1 (5 bases). V was pared by 2 bases and J by 3 bases, with 17 bases between. The CDR3 totals 18 residues. Germline assignment: CDR1 MNHEY and CDR2 SVGAGI.

CDR3 sequence: CASRLGRSPFEQYF. Here the CDR3 DNA reads TGTGCCAGCCGATTGGGACGATCACCCTTCGAGCAGTACTTC. The chain carries TRBV12-3 or TRBV12-4 and TRBJ2-7; D assignment may be TRBD1 or TRBD2 (5 bases each). This CDR3 region has 14 residues. V was pared by 8 bases and J by 6 bases, with 20 bases between.

This clone was seen many times. The chain uses TRBV2 and TRBJ2-2, with TRBD1 identical over 12 bases. With 7 bases clipped from V and 7 bases from J, the junction kept 13 bases outside the gene matches. Germline V gene lookup returns CDR1 SNHLY and CDR2 FYNNEI. The CDR3 has 17 amino acids. CDR3 region: CASTQTGDRGHDGELFF. CDR3 in DNA: TGTGCCAGCACCCAAACCGGGGACAGGGGGCATGACGGGGAGCTGTTTTTT.

With regard to this clone: A much larger clone lies a single base off, so this may be a read error. The V gene is TRBV5-4, the J gene TRBJ2-7; either TRBD1 or TRBD2 may fit D (6 bases each). This CDR3 is built from 15 residues. The germline V gene encodes CDR1 SGHNT and CDR2 YYREEE (reference sequence). DNA for the CDR3: TGTGCCAGCAACTTGGAGGAGGGCAGGGGTCACGAGCAGTACTTC. It codes for CASNLEEGRGHEQYF.

This clone was detected ten times or more. The rearrangement joins TRBV20-1 to TRBJ2-5, with 9 bases lining up with TRBD2. Germline V lookup: CDR1 DFQATT, CDR2 SNEGSKA (reference sequence). The CDR3 totals 17 residues. V dropped 0 bases and J dropped 2; count of bases not matched to a gene: 10. CDR3 protein: CSARDLRAGGRQETQYF. CDR3 DNA sequence: TGCAGTGCTAGAGATCTAAGGGCGGGAGGGCGTCAAGAGACCCAGTACTTC.

In its sample, this clone was seen many times. This sequence joins TRBV11-3 and TRBJ2-7, with 8 positions matching TRBD2. The germline V gene encodes CDR1 SGHNT and CDR2 YENEEA. The CDR3 runs to 16 residues. The trim removed 0 bases at V and 4 bases at J, leaving 8 bases unmatched. CDR3 nucleotide sequence: TGTGCCAGCAGCTTAGATCCAGCGGGAGTCTGGTACGAGCAGTACTTC. This sequence encodes CASSLDPAGVWYEQYF.

The chain employs TRBV11-2 and TRBJ1-5, with 8 bases lining up with TRBD1. The CDR3 is 16 residues long. The V segment lost 5 bases and the J segment 6 bases; nucleotides outside the gene matches: 12. Germline V gene sequence: CDR1 SGHAT, CDR2 FQNNGV. CDR3 in DNA: TGTGCCAGCAGCAAAACAGGGGGACACTCCATTCAGCCCCAGCATTTT. Its translation: CASSKTGGHSIQPQHF.

The V and J genes are TRBV7-9 and TRBJ2-3; 7 bases fit TRBD1. Germline V gives CDR1 SEHNR, CDR2 FQNEAQ (reference sequence). The trim removed 5 bases at V and 6 bases at J, leaving 8 bases unmatched. This CDR3 has 14 residues. CDR3 nucleotide sequence: TGTGCCAGCAGCCCATCAACAGGGGTGGATACGCAGTATTTT. Translation: CASSPSTGVDTQYF.

The chain employs TRBV5-5 and TRBJ1-2; 9 bases match TRBD1. Trimming took 4 bases from V and 3 from J; bases not matched to a gene: 7. The V gene's germline CDR1 is SGHKS and CDR2 YYEKEE (reference sequence). This CDR3 spans 15 amino acids. Written as DNA, the CDR3 is TGTGCCAGCAGCCGAAGGACAGGGGAGGACTATGGCTACACCTTC. Protein product: CASSRRTGEDYGYTF.

A single count supports this clone. This chain joins TRBV5-1 and TRBJ2-1; 9 nucleotides align to TRBD1. The ends lost 3 bases at V and 10 bases at J; junction bases unmatched: 14. This CDR3 comprises 16 residues. Germline V gene lookup returns CDR1 SGHRS and CDR2 YFSETQ. DNA of the CDR3: TGCGCCAGCAGCTGGGAACAGGGGGCTCGGTCCAACGAGCAGTTCTTC. Translation gives CASSWEQGARSNEQFF.

This clone occurred many times. J is TRBJ2-3 and V is TRBV11-1; 9 bases map to TRBD2. CDR1 is SGHAT, CDR2 FQDESV, per germline (reference sequence). This CDR3 has 15 residues. Trimming cost V 5 bases and J 2 bases; bases outside gene matches: 5. The CDR3 loop reads CASSILAGFTDTQYF. In nucleotides, the CDR3 is TGTGCCAGCAGCATCCTAGCGGGATTCACAGATACGCAGTATTTT.